The rows below give T cell receptor beta chains drawn from one sample of a study of blood T cell repertoires in COVID-19. The protocol was immunoSEQ multiplex PCR, while the TCRdb copy is restricted to in-frame clones and leaves out a portion. Here the sample spans fewer than 350,000 clones, 70% to 90% being singletons. Sequencing input: peripheral blood. The receptors were sampled from a man aged 18-30 years with active or convalescent COVID-19. The CDR3 runs from the conserved cysteine through the conserved F or W. D genes are given only for firm matches. A clone size is listed for some rows: how often the clone was seen (once, few, many), or a class if it is expanded.

TRBV6-5	.	.	TRBJ1-6	TGTGCCAGCAGTTACGGCAAAAGTAATTCACCCCTCCACTTT	CASSYGKSNSPLHF
TRBV21-1	.	.	TRBJ2-7	TGTGCCAGCAGCACACGAAACAGGTTCCGTACCTACGAGCAGTACTTC	CASSTRNRFRTYEQYF
TRBV4-1	.	TRBD1	TRBJ1-4	TGCGCCAGCAGCCCTACTCCAGGACAGGGAAATGAAAAACTGTTTTTT	CASSPTPGQGNEKLFF
TRBV4-3	.	TRBD1	TRBJ1-4	TGCGCCAGCAGCCAAACTCCGGGACAGGGAGGAGAAAAACTGTTTTTT	CASSQTPGQGGEKLFF
TRBV20-1	.	.	TRBJ2-3	TGCAGTGCGAGGATCACAGATACGCAGTATTTT	CSARITDTQYF
TRBV6-2/TRBV6-3	.	.	TRBJ1-1	TGTGCCAGCAGTTCCCCCAGGGCCATGAACACTGAAGCTTTCTTT	CASSSPRAMNTEAFF
TRBV6-5	.	TRBD2	TRBJ2-1	TGTGCCACCACGCGCGGGGGGGCCTACAATGAGCAGTTCTTC	CATTRGGAYNEQFF
TRBV7-9	.	.	TRBJ1-6	TGTGCCAGCAGCTTATCACCGGGACCCCTCCACTTT	CASSLSPGPLHF
TRBV7-8	.	TRBD1	TRBJ1-4	TGTGCCAGCAGCCGGGGGACAGTTTCAACTAATGAAAAACTGTTTTTT	CASSRGTVSTNEKLFF
TRBV19	.	.	TRBJ1-2	TGTGCCAGTAGTGTTCCCAGTCGCAACTATGGCTACACCTTC	CASSVPSRNYGYTF
TRBV9	few	.	TRBJ1-6	TGTGCCAGCAGCCCGTGGACCGACTACTCCTATAATTCACCCCTCCACTTT	CASSPWTDYSYNSPLHF
TRBV9	.	TRBD1	TRBJ2-5	TGTGCCAGCAGCCCCTTCGGACAGGGGGCGGAAGAGACCCAGTACTTC	CASSPFGQGAEETQYF
TRBV13	.	.	TRBJ1-1	TGTGCCAGCAGCCCATATGCCGGTTCGAACACTGAAGCTTTCTTT	CASSPYAGSNTEAFF
TRBV27	.	TRBD2	TRBJ2-7	TGTGCCAGCAGTTTGATAGCGGGGGGGAAACCCTACGAGCAGTACTTC	CASSLIAGGKPYEQYF
TRBV13	.	TRBD1	TRBJ1-1	TGTGCCAGCAGCCCCCGGGACAGGGCGAGGGACACTGAAGCTTTCTTT	CASSPRDRARDTEAFF
TRBV16	few	TRBD1	TRBJ1-2	TGTGCCAGCAGCCTTCGGACAGGGGGGTGGTATGGCTACACCTTC	CASSLRTGGWYGYTF
TRBV10-1	.	TRBD2	TRBJ2-2	TGCGCCAGCAGTCCCAGCGGGGGTCCCGGGGAGCTGTTTTTT	CASSPSGGPGELFF
TRBV27	.	TRBD1	TRBJ1-2	TGTGCCAGCGGGACAGGATATGGCTACACCTTC	CASGTGYGYTF
TRBV4-1	.	TRBD1	TRBJ1-4	TGCGCCAGCCATACCGGGACAGGGGACGAAAAACTGTTTTTT	CASHTGTGDEKLFF
TRBV2	.	.	TRBJ2-2	TGTGCCAGCAGGGAACAGGAGAACACCGGGGAGCTGTTTTTT	CASREQENTGELFF
TRBV7-3	.	TRBD2	TRBJ2-1	TGTGCCAGCAGCTTAATTGGGGAGGGACTAGACAATGAGCAGTTCTTC	CASSLIGEGLDNEQFF
TRBV13	.	.	TRBJ1-3	TGTGCCAGCAGCACCCTAGACGGCAACTCTGGAAACACCATATATTTT	CASSTLDGNSGNTIYF
TRBV9	few	TRBD2	TRBJ2-1	TGTGCCAGCAGCGTCGGGGCAGGGAGGGCCAATGAGCAGTTCTTC	CASSVGAGRANEQFF
TRBV6-5	few	TRBD1	TRBJ2-1	TGTGCCAGCAGGAACCGGGACAGGGGGAGGAATGAGCAGTTCTTC	CASRNRDRGRNEQFF
TRBV4-1	.	TRBD2	TRBJ2-7	TGCGCCAGCAGCCCGTGGGGGGGAGACAACTACGAGCAGTACTTC	CASSPWGGDNYEQYF
TRBV29-1	.	TRBD1	TRBJ2-3	TGCAGCGTTGAACGGTTCGACAGGGTGAAGGCAGATACGCAGTATTTT	CSVERFDRVKADTQYF
TRBV25-1	.	.	TRBJ1-6	TGTGCCAGCAGTGACGTGGGCCAGGATAATTCACCCCTCCACTTT	CASSDVGQDNSPLHF
TRBV7-3	.	TRBD1	TRBJ2-3	TGTGCCAGCGGACAGGGGTCTACAGATACGCAGTATTTT	CASGQGSTDTQYF
TRBV2	.	TRBD2	TRBJ2-7	TGTGCCAGCTATCCCGGGACTAGCGGATACGAGCAGTACTTC	CASYPGTSGYEQYF